This T cell receptor (beta chain) was documented in a study of OX40 agonist ivuxolimab in advanced cancers. The ends lost 3 bases at V and 4 bases at J; junction bases unmatched: 6. Germline CDR1 and CDR2: SGHDT and YYEEEE. The CDR3 covers 15 residues. Libraries were prepared by immunoSEQ multiplex PCR; TCRdb keeps only in-frame clonotypes and omits some of them. Of under 50,000 clones detected, roughly 91% appear once; the ten largest clones hold 25% to 40%. The starting material was CD4+ or CD8+ T cells sorted from blood, obtained in a trial of the OX40 agonist ivuxolimab. The receptor comes from an adult with an advanced solid tumor such as melanoma, head and neck, liver or kidney cancer. The chain is built from TRBV5-6 and TRBJ1-1, with 10 positions matching TRBD1. This chain's CDR3 is CASSSRDRGFTEAFF. In DNA form, the CDR3 reads TGTGCCAGCAGCTCCCGGGACAGGGGTTTCACTGAAGCTTTCTTT.